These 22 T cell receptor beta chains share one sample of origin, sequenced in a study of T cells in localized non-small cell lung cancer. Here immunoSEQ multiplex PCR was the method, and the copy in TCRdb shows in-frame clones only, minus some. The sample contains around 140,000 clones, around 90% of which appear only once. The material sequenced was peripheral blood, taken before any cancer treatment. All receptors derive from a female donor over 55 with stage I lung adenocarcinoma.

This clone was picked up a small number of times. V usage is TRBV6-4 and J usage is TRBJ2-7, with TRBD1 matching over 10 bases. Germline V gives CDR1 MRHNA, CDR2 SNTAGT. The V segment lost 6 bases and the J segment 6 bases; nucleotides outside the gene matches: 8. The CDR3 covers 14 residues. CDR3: CASSETGGLGEQYF. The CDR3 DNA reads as TGTGCCAGCAGCGAGACAGGGGGCCTGGGCGAGCAGTACTTC.

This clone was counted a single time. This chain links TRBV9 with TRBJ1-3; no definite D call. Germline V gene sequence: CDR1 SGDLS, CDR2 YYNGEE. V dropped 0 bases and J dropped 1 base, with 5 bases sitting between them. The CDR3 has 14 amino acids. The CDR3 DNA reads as TGTGCCAGCAGCGTAGATTTTTCTGGAAACACCATATATTTT. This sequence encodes CASSVDFSGNTIYF.

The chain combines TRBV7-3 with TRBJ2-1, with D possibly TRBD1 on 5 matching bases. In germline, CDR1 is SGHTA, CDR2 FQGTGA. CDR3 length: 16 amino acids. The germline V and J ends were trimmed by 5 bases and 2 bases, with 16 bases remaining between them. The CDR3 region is CASSLEGARTYNEQFF. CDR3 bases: TGTGCCAGCAGCCTGGAAGGGGCTAGAACCTACAATGAGCAGTTCTTC.

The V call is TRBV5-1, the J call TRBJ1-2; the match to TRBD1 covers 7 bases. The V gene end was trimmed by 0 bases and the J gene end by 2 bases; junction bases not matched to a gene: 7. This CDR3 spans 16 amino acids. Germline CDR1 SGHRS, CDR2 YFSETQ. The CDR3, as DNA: TGCGCCAGCAGCTTGGAGGGACAGTCTTACAACTATGGCTACACCTTC. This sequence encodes CASSLEGQSYNYGYTF. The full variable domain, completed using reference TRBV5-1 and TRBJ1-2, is KAGVTQTPRYLIKTRGQQVTLSCSPISGHRSVSWYQQTPGQGLQFLFEYFSETQRNKGNFPGRFSGRQFSNSRSEMNVSTLELGDSALYLCASSLEGQSYNYGYTFGSGTRLTVV.

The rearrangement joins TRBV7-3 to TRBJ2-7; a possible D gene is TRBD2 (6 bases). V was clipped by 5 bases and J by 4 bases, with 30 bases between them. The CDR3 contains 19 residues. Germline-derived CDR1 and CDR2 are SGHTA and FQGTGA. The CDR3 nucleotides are TGTGCCAGCAGCACCCACCGCATCATTTTTGCTAGCGCACTATACGAGCAGTACTTC. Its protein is CASSTHRIIFASALYEQYF.

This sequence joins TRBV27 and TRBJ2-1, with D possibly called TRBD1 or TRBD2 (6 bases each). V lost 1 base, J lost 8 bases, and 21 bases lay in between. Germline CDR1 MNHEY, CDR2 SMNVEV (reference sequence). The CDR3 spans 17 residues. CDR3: CASSLLPRDTGGDEQFF. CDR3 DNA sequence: TGTGCCAGCAGTTTATTGCCCCGGGACACCGGAGGGGATGAGCAGTTCTTC.

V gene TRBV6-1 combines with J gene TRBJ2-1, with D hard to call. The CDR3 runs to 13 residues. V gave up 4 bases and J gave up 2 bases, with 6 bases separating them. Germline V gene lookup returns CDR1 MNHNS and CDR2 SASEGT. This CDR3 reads CASSVLAYNEQFF. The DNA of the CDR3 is TGTGCCAGCAGTGTCCTAGCCTACAATGAGCAGTTCTTC.

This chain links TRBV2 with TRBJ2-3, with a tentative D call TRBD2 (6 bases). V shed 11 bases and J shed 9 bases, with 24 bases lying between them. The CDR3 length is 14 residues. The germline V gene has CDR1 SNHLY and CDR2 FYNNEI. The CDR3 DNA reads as TGTGCCCACGGGGAACTAGCTGGCTCCGGGACGCAGTATTTT. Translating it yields CAHGELAGSGTQYF. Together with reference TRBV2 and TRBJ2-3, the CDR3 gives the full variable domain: EPEVTQTPSHQVTQMGQEVILRCVPISNHLYFYWYRQILGQKVEFLVSFYNNEISEKSEIFDDQFSVERPDGSNFTLKIRSTKLEDSAMYFCAHGELAGSGTQYFGPGTRLTVL.

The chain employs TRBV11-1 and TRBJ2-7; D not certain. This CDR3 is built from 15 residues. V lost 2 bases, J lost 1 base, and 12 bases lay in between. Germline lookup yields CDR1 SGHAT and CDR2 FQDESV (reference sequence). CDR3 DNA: TGTGCCAGCAGCTTACCCAGTACCCTTTCCTACGAGCAGTACTTC. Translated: CASSLPSTLSYEQYF.

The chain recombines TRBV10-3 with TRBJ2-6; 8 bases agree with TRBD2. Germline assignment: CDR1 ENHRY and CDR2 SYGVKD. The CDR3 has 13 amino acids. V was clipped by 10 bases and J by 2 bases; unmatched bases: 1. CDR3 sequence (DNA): TGTGCCACACTAGCGGCTGGGGCCAACGTCCTGACTTTC. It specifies CATLAAGANVLTF.

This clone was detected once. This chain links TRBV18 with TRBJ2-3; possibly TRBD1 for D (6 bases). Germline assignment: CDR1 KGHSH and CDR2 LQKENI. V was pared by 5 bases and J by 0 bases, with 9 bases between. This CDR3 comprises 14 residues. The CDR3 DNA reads TGTGCCAGCTCATTCACAGGGAGCACAGATACGCAGTATTTT. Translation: CASSFTGSTDTQYF.

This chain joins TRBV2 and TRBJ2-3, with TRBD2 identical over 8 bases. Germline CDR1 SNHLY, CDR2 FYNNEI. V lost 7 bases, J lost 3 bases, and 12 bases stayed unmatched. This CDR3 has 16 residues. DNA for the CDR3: TGTGCCAGCAACCACCTATCGGCGGGGGGAACAGATACGCAGTATTTT. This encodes CASNHLSAGGTDTQYF.

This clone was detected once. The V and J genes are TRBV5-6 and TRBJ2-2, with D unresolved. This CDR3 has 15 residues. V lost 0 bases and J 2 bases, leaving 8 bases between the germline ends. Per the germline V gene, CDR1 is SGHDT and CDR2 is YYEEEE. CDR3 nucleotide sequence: TGTGCCAGCAGCTTGGTGCTGGTTAACACCGGGGAGCTGTTTTTT. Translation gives CASSLVLVNTGELFF.

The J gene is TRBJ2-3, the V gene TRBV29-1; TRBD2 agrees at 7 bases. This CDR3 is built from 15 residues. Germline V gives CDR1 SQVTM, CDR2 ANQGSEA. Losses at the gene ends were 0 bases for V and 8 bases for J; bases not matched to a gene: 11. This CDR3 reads CSVEDSGTRTSTQYF. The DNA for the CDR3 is TGCAGCGTTGAAGACAGCGGGACCCGCACAAGTACGCAGTATTTT.

The DNA for the CDR3 is TGCGCCAGCAGCTCAATCCGGGACAGGGGGCCTCTTGAGCAGTACTTC. This sequence encodes CASSSIRDRGPLEQYF. The gene calls are TRBV5-1 and TRBJ2-7; 12 nucleotides line up with TRBD1. The V segment lost 3 bases and the J segment 7 bases; nucleotides outside the gene matches: 11. The length of the CDR3 is 16 residues. Germline CDR1 is SGHRS and CDR2 is YFSETQ.

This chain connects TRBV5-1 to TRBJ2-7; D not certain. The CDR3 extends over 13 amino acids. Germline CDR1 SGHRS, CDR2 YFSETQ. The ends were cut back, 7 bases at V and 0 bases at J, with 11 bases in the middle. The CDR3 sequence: CASSDPYSYEQYF. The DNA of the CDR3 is TGCGCCAGCTCAGACCCGTACTCCTACGAGCAGTACTTC.

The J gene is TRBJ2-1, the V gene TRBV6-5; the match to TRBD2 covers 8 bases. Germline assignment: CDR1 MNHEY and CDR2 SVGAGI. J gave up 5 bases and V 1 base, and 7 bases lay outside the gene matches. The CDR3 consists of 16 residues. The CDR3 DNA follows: TGTGCCAGCAGTTACTTTTCCGGGACTAGGAACAATGAGCAGTTCTTC. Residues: CASSYFSGTRNNEQFF.

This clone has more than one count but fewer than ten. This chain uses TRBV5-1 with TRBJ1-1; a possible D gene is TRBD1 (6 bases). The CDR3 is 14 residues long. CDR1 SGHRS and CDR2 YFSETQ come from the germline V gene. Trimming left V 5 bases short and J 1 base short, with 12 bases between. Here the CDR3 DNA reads TGCGCCAGCAGTCCACAGGGTTGGAACACTGAAGCTTTCTTT. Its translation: CASSPQGWNTEAFF. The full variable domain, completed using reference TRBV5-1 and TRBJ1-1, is KAGVTQTPRYLIKTRGQQVTLSCSPISGHRSVSWYQQTPGQGLQFLFEYFSETQRNKGNFPGRFSGRQFSNSRSEMNVSTLELGDSALYLCASSPQGWNTEAFFGQGTRLTVV.

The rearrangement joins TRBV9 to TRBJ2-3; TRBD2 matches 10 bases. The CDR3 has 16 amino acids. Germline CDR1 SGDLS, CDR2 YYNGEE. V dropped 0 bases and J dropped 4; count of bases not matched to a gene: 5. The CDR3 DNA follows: TGTGCCAGCAGCGTAGCAATAGCGGGAGGTTCAGATACGCAGTATTTT. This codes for CASSVAIAGGSDTQYF.

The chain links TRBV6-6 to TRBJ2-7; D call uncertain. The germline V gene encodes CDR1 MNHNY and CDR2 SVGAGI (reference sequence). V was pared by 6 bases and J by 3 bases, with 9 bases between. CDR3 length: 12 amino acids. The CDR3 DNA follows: TGTGCCAGCAGCCTGCTAAGCTACGAGCAGTACTTC. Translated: CASSLLSYEQYF.

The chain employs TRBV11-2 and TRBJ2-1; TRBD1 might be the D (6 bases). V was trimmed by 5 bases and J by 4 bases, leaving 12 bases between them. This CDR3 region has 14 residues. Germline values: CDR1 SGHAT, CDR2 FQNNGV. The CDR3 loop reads CASSPGQYYNEQFF. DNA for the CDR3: TGTGCCAGCAGCCCCGGACAGTATTACAATGAGCAGTTCTTC. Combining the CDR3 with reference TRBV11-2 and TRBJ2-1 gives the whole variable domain EAGVAQSPRYKIIEKRQSVAFWCNPISGHATLYWYQQILGQGPKLLIQFQNNGVVDDSQLPKDRFSAERLKGVDSTLKIQPAKLEDSAVYLCASSPGQYYNEQFFGPGTRLTVL.

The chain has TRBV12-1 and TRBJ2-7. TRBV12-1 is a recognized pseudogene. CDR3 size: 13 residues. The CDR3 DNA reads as TGTGCCAGCAGCCCCTCAGCCCTCTACGAGCAGTACTTC. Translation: CASSPSALYEQYF.